Following are 9 T cell receptor beta chains from one sample sequenced in a study of OX40 agonist ivuxolimab in advanced cancers. The repertoire was sequenced with immunoSEQ multiplex PCR; TCRdb's copy has only in-frame clones and lacks some. The sample holds around 58,000 clones, about 83% seen once. This specimen consisted of CD4+ or CD8+ T cells sorted from blood, obtained in a trial of the OX40 agonist ivuxolimab. These TCRs come from an adult with an advanced solid tumor such as melanoma, head and neck, liver or kidney cancer.

The table lists this clone with a few counts. The chain recombines TRBV19 with TRBJ2-3; TRBD1 might be the D (6 bases). The CDR3 is 15 residues long. Trimming took 5 bases from V and 2 from J, leaving 14 bases between them. Germline V lookup: CDR1 LNHDA, CDR2 SQIVND (reference sequence). CDR3 in DNA: TGTGCCAGTAGTTTCGCGACAGGAGTCACAGATACGCAGTATTTT. This gives the protein CASSFATGVTDTQYF. Full variable domain (outside the CDR3, taken from reference TRBV19 and TRBJ2-3): DGGITQSPKYLFRKEGQNVTLSCEQNLNHDAMYWYRQDPGQGLRLIYYSQIVNDFQKGDIAEGYSVSREKKESFPLTVTSAQKNPTAFYLCASSFATGVTDTQYFGPGTRLTVL.

The chain is built from TRBV4-1 and TRBJ2-7; 15 bases fit TRBD2. V lost 3 bases and J lost 0; bases outside the gene matches: 6. The germline V gene has CDR1 MGHRA and CDR2 YSYEKL. The CDR3 extends over 18 amino acids. CDR3 loop: CASSQRTSGGDSSYEQYF. The DNA for the CDR3 is TGCGCCAGCAGCCAGAGGACTAGCGGGGGGGACAGCTCCTACGAGCAGTACTTC.

The chain is built from TRBV15 and TRBJ1-5; D is possibly TRBD1 (5 bases). This CDR3 is built from 16 residues. The V end lost 5 bases, the J end lost 2 bases, and 16 bases lay between the germline ends. Germline CDR1 is LNHNV and CDR2 is YYDKDF (reference sequence). Written as DNA, the CDR3 is TGTGCCACCAGCCCCTTAGGGGACGTCCGCAATCAGCCCCAGCATTTT. Its protein product is CATSPLGDVRNQPQHF.

V usage is TRBV19 and J usage is TRBJ2-7, with D perhaps matching TRBD1 or TRBD2 (6 bases each). This CDR3 spans 16 amino acids. Germline lookup yields CDR1 LNHDA and CDR2 SQIVND (reference sequence). Trimming shortened V by 6 bases and J by 0 bases, and 18 bases separated the two germline ends. CDR3 sequence: CASSRTGATSSYEQYF. The CDR3 DNA reads as TGTGCCAGTAGCCGGACGGGGGCTACAAGCTCCTACGAGCAGTACTTC.

This clone was observed once. As DNA, the CDR3 is TGTGCCAGCAGCACGGGGAATGAGCAGTTCTTC. It codes for CASSTGNEQFF. This chain joins TRBV21-1 and TRBJ2-1; the table assigns TRBD2, which was not confirmed against the DNA. TRBV21-1 is a recognized pseudogene. The CDR3 length is 11 residues.

The V call is TRBV2, the J call TRBJ2-7; D may be TRBD1 (5 bases). V was trimmed by 8 bases and J by 3 bases, leaving 14 bases between them. Per the germline V gene, CDR1 is SNHLY and CDR2 is FYNNEI. The CDR3 spans 13 residues. CDR3 DNA: TGTGCCAGCTTTGGGGCGTCAGACTACGAGCAGTACTTC. The encoded protein is CASFGASDYEQYF.

The genes are TRBV7-2 and TRBJ1-3; 7 positions match TRBD1. Germline values: CDR1 SGHTA, CDR2 FQGNSA. After removal of 3 bases from V and 0 bases from J, the junction contained 5 bases not matched to a gene. The CDR3 consists of 16 residues. In DNA, the CDR3 is TGTGCCAGCAGCTTCCGACAGGGCAGCTCTGGAAACACCATATATTTT. Translated: CASSFRQGSSGNTIYF.

This sequence joins TRBV27 and TRBJ2-7; 9 bases map to TRBD1. CDR3 length equals 16 residues. Germline lookup yields CDR1 MNHEY and CDR2 SMNVEV (reference sequence). The V segment lost 2 bases and the J segment 2 bases; nucleotides outside the gene matches: 7. This CDR3 reads CASSLRGTGMTYEQYF. In DNA form, the CDR3 reads TGTGCCAGCAGTTTACGGGGGACAGGGATGACCTACGAGCAGTACTTC.

The rearrangement links TRBV21-1 to TRBJ2-7; the D call in the table, TRBD1, was not verified against the DNA. TRBV21-1 is termed a pseudogene. The CDR3 has 14 residues. CDR3 region: CANSPGTAYYEQYF. The CDR3 coding sequence is TGTGCCAACTCCCCCGGGACAGCCTACTACGAGCAGTACTTC.